Below are 23 T cell receptor beta chains sequenced from a single sample in a study of metastatic and nonmetastatic thyroid tumors. Every patient was untreated before thyroid surgery. TCRdb re-analyzed the PCR reads using MiXCR. The table lists around 4,500 clones, approximately 15% of them singletons. Material: adjacent normal tissue. The receptor source for this set is a female donor with papillary thyroid cancer or a benign thyroid nodule (not recorded which). Some clones in this sample may be carry-over from other donors' samples.

This rearrangement joins TRBV11-2 to TRBJ2-1; 7 nucleotides line up with TRBD1. Germline-derived CDR1 and CDR2 are SGHAT and FQNNGV. After removal of 5 bases from V and 6 bases from J, the junction contained 10 bases not matched to a gene. This CDR3 comprises 15 residues. The CDR3 DNA follows: TGTGCCAGCAGCCAAGACAGGGTGGCCTGCAATGAGCAGTTCTTC. Encoded protein: CASSQDRVACNEQFF.

V gene TRBV20-1 combines with J gene TRBJ1-5, with D possibly being TRBD1 (6 bases). Germline loops: CDR1 DFQATT, CDR2 SNEGSKA (reference sequence). The CDR3 is made up of 18 amino acids. Trimming took off 6 bases at V and 11 bases at J, with 35 bases between the two ends. The CDR3, as DNA: TGCAGTGCCAACCGCGAGGACAGAGGAGCCTCCTCAATCACGGCCCAGCATTTT. Residues: CSANREDRGASSITAQHF.

This clone was seen only a few times. This sample includes further DNA sequences coding for the same CDR3. The chain recombines TRBV20-1 with TRBJ1-2, with 8 bases identical to TRBD1. The trim removed 6 bases at V and 13 bases at J, leaving 28 bases unmatched. CDR1 DFQATT and CDR2 SNEGSKA come from the germline V gene (reference sequence). The CDR3 is made up of 17 amino acids. The CDR3, as DNA: TGCAGTGCGCCCTCGCTGGACAGGGTCGCGACTCTGGGGAGCTGCACCTTC. Its translation: CSAPSLDRVATLGSCTF.

This clone was observed many times. The chain combines TRBV11-1 with TRBJ2-3; maybe TRBD2 (5 bases). V was pared by 3 bases and J by 0 bases, with 13 bases between. In germline, CDR1 is SGHAT, CDR2 FQDESV (reference sequence). This CDR3 contains 16 residues. The CDR3 sequence: CASSLDLPLSTDTQYF. The CDR3 nucleotides read TGTGCCAGCAGCTTGGACTTACCTCTTAGCACAGATACGCAGTATTTT.

Within the sample, this clone is large (0.1 to 1%). The chain uses TRBV28 and TRBJ1-2; 9 nucleotides align to TRBD1. In germline, CDR1 is MDHEN, CDR2 SYDVKM. The CDR3 consists of 13 residues. J was trimmed by 6 bases and V by 5 bases; bases with no gene match: 4. In nucleotides, the CDR3 is TGTGCCAGCAGTGCGGGACAGGGAGATGGCTACACCTTC. Translated, it gives CASSAGQGDGYTF.

In this sample, this clone is large. The gene calls are TRBV28 and TRBJ1-1; possible D gene TRBD1, 6 bases. This CDR3 contains 14 residues. The V gene's germline CDR1 is MDHEN and CDR2 SYDVKM. The V end was cut by 6 bases, the J end by 6 bases, with 17 bases between. The CDR3 region is CASREQGLESEAFF. DNA for the CDR3: TGTGCCAGCAGGGAACAGGGTCTGGAGTCTGAAGCTTTCTTT.

Judged by abundance, this clone is medium-sized. The gene calls are TRBV20-1 and TRBJ1-3; possible D gene TRBD1, 5 bases. V lost 5 bases and J lost 9, with 11 bases in between. Germline-derived CDR1 and CDR2 are DFQATT and SNEGSKA (reference sequence). The CDR3 totals 11 residues. This chain's CDR3 is CSAGGWPTIYF. The CDR3 nucleotides are TGCAGTGCTGGGGGGTGGCCCACCATATATTTT.

V usage is TRBV19 and J usage is TRBJ2-7; the D call may be TRBD1 or TRBD2 (6 bases each). The CDR3 spans 15 residues. Germline CDR1 and CDR2: LNHDA and SQIVND (reference sequence). V lost 6 bases to trimming and J lost 1 base, with 16 bases between them. The CDR3 DNA reads TGTGCCAGTAGCACCCTTACGGGGGCGTCCTACGAGCAGTACTTC. Translated, it gives CASSTLTGASYEQYF.

About this clone itself: The sample carries other DNA sequences with the same CDR3. The chain uses TRBV20-1 and TRBJ2-5; 9 nucleotides agree with TRBD2. The CDR3 consists of 16 residues. CDR1 is DFQATT, CDR2 SNEGSKA, per germline (reference sequence). V lost 6 bases, J lost 4 bases, and 15 bases stayed unmatched. In nucleotides, the CDR3 is TGCAGTGCCCAGGTCGGTGCGGGGGGGCTGGGAGAGACCCAGTACTTC. Translating gives CSAQVGAGGLGETQYF.

Sample share makes this clone medium-sized. The rearrangement links TRBV12-3 or TRBV12-4 to TRBJ2-1, with no clear D. Deletions cut 7 bases from V and 5 bases from J, with 24 bases between. This CDR3 has 17 amino acids. The CDR3 DNA follows: TGTGCCAGCACCACCCCAAGGCGCTCTCGTCGGGACAATGAGCAGTTCTTC. It translates to CASTTPRRSRRDNEQFF.

The rearrangement uses TRBV7-9 and TRBJ1-5, with D perhaps matching TRBD1 (6 bases). With 6 bases removed from V and 8 bases from J, the gap between germline ends came to 14 bases. CDR1 and CDR2 (germline): SEHNR, FQNEAQ (reference sequence). The length of the CDR3 is 13 residues. CDR3 nucleotides: TGTGCCAGCAGATTATCCGGGGGCGAGCCCCAGCATTTT. Translated: CASRLSGGEPQHF.

This clone was counted ten times or more. This rearrangement joins TRBV7-9 to TRBJ1-1; TRBD1 aligns across 8 bases. This CDR3 is 16 amino acids long. In germline, CDR1 is SEHNR, CDR2 FQNEAQ (reference sequence). V lost 4 bases to trimming and J lost 1 base; unmatched junction nucleotides: 8. The CDR3 reads CASSSSTGTGNTEAFF. CDR3 coding DNA: TGTGCCAGCAGCTCCTCAACTGGGACAGGGAACACTGAAGCTTTCTTT.

This chain joins TRBV6-1 and TRBJ2-7; 7 bases line up with TRBD2. Germline V lookup: CDR1 MNHNS, CDR2 SASEGT. Trimming at V came to 4 bases and at J to 5 bases, leaving 14 bases not matched to a gene. The CDR3 sequence is 16 residues long. CDR3 sequence (DNA): TGTGCCAGCAGTGCCCACCGGGGGGAGGGGAGCCACGAGCAGTACTTC. Translating gives CASSAHRGEGSHEQYF.

A word on this clone: No conserved phenylalanine or tryptophan ends this CDR3, so it is likely a read error. The CDR3 protein is CASSTRTGDGAEQYL. DNA for the CDR3: TGTGCCAGCAGCACCAGAACTGGGGATGGCGCCGAGCAGTACTTG. The chain couples TRBV5-6 to TRBJ2-7; no firm D call. The CDR3 covers 15 residues. Trimming removed 4 bases at V and 6 bases at J, with 20 bases between. The germline V gene encodes CDR1 SGHDT and CDR2 YYEEEE.

This clone is medium-sized (0.01 to 0.1%) within its sample. The rearrangement links TRBV20-1 to TRBJ1-5; D unresolved. The germline V and J ends were trimmed by 3 bases and 0 bases, with 6 bases remaining between them. Germline V lookup: CDR1 DFQATT, CDR2 SNEGSKA (reference sequence). The CDR3 consists of 13 residues. DNA for the CDR3: TGCAGTGCTAGCGGCTATAGCAATCAGCCCCAGCATTTT. This codes for CSASGYSNQPQHF.

The chain has TRBV20-1 and TRBJ2-7, with 11 bases identical to TRBD1. CDR3 length: 15 residues. The trim removed 0 bases at V and 6 bases at J, leaving 7 bases unmatched. Germline V gene data show CDR1 as DFQATT and CDR2 as SNEGSKA (reference sequence). CDR3 protein: CSARDPDRGLFEQYF. The CDR3 DNA reads as TGCAGTGCTAGAGATCCGGACAGGGGGCTGTTCGAGCAGTACTTC.

The genes are TRBV27 and TRBJ2-7, with 9 bases identical to TRBD1. The length of the CDR3 is 16 residues. J was trimmed by 3 bases and V by 8 bases; bases with no gene match: 14. Germline V gives CDR1 MNHEY, CDR2 SMNVEV (reference sequence). The DNA for the CDR3 is TGTGCCAGCGGGCCCCCGGGACAGGGCAGATACTACGAGCAGTACGTC. Its translation is CASGPPGQGRYYEQYV.

This clone was counted between two and nine times. This rearrangement joins TRBV2 to TRBJ1-6; 8 bases are shared with TRBD1. V lost 8 bases to trimming and J lost 8 bases; unmatched junction nucleotides: 5. The CDR3 is 13 amino acids. Per germline, CDR1 SNHLY and CDR2 FYNNEI. The CDR3 DNA is TGTGCCAGCGCGGACAGGGTGTATTCACCCCTCCACTTT. This encodes CASADRVYSPLHF.

This clone is large. V is TRBV6-2 or TRBV6-3 and J is TRBJ1-6; weak D call: TRBD1 (5 bases). From germline, CDR1 is MNHEY and CDR2 SVGEGT. Trimming took 5 bases from V and 0 from J, leaving 14 bases between them. The length of the CDR3 is 17 residues. The CDR3 sequence is CASSPQGWSSYNSPLHF. The CDR3, as DNA: TGTGCCAGCAGTCCGCAGGGATGGAGCTCCTATAATTCACCCCTCCACTTT.

The table lists this clone with many counts. The chain couples TRBV7-9 to TRBJ2-2, with D unresolved. The CDR3 runs 14 residues. The germline gives CDR1 SEHNR, CDR2 FQNEAQ (reference sequence). The germline V and J ends were trimmed by 2 bases and 0 bases, with 4 bases remaining between them. Here the CDR3 reads CASSLTANTGELFF. CDR3 coding DNA: TGTGCCAGCAGCTTAACAGCGAACACCGGGGAGCTGTTTTTT.

V gene TRBV6-2 or TRBV6-3 combines with J gene TRBJ2-1; 13 nucleotides match TRBD2. The CDR3 contains 15 residues. V shed 6 bases, J shed 8 bases, and the junction held 7 bases outside the gene matches. Germline V CDR1 and CDR2: MNHEY, SVGEGT. Here the CDR3 DNA reads TGTGCCAGCAGAAGGACTAGCGGGAGTTTGGATGAGCAGTTCTTC. Translated, it gives CASRRTSGSLDEQFF.

This clone is medium-sized in the sample. This specimen includes other DNA sequences encoding the same CDR3. The V and J genes are TRBV20-1 and TRBJ1-5; D gene ambiguous. Trimming left V 3 bases short and J 4 bases short, with 16 bases between. The CDR3 sequence is 15 residues long. Germline lookup yields CDR1 DFQATT and CDR2 SNEGSKA (reference sequence). CDR3 in amino acids: CSASLYHGPNQPQHF. The CDR3 bases are TGCAGTGCTAGCTTGTATCACGGTCCTAATCAGCCCCAGCATTTT.

Sample share makes this clone medium-sized. The chain couples TRBV19 to TRBJ2-1, with TRBD2 matching 8 bases. Germline V gives CDR1 LNHDA, CDR2 SQIVND (reference sequence). The CDR3 runs to 15 residues. The trim removed 3 bases at V and 4 bases at J, leaving 5 bases unmatched. The CDR3 DNA reads TGTGCCAGTAGTATTAGCGGGGTGGGGTACAATGAGCAGTTCTTC. Protein: CASSISGVGYNEQFF.